These T cell receptor beta chains were read from a single sample in a study of blood T cell repertoires in COVID-19. Sequencing was performed with immunoSEQ multiplex PCR; in TCRdb, only in-frame clones are kept and a portion is missing. This table has 120,000 or so clones, nearly 90% appearing once. The source material was peripheral blood. These receptors all come from a human donor in a cohort sampled during active COVID-19. Each CDR3 is given without its conserved first and last residue.

v_call cdr3_aa
TRBV5-1 ASTRDWPTDTQY
TRBV4-2 ASSQSGTGANSNQPQH
TRBV19 ASSSRTGGGYT
TRBV7-2 ASSPGTSAITGELF
TRBV5-1 ASSPGLAGVLTDTQY
TRBV3-1/TRBV3-2 ASSSNGARQGRSGANVLT
TRBV11-1 ASSLYSQGSSPLH
TRBV25-1 ASSEIHTDTQY
TRBV6-5 ASRGQDLSPLH
TRBV9 ASSVEGALGITEAF
TRBV5-6 ASSSTYEQY
TRBV11-2 ASSLDPAGRNTIY
TRBV7-9 ASQGTSGMGEQF
TRBV14 ASSFTGGTDTQY
TRBV24-1 ATSDSRTPAGRETQY
TRBV5-5 ASSLVADSYNEQF